A selection of T cell receptor beta chains follows, all from one sample in a study of cytomegalovirus exposure and HLA in healthy donors. The table came from immunoSEQ multiplex PCR; TCRdb's copy has only in-frame clones and leaves some out. Counted here are 150,000 to 180,000 clones, 60% to 75% occurring once; the ten biggest clones make up approximately 3%. Sequencing was done on a sample of PBMCs. These receptors were obtained from a young man in good health and CMV-seronegative. CDR3s include the opening cysteine and the closing phenylalanine or tryptophan. A D gene is named only where the DNA matches it firmly. Only part of the rows carry a size: once, few, many, or a class if the clone is expanded.

J gene,V gene,D gene,clone size,CDR3 protein,CDR3 DNA
TRBJ2-1,TRBV4-3,-,-,CASSPTVFSYNEQFF,TGCGCCAGCAGCCCGACAGTTTTCTCCTACAATGAGCAGTTCTTC
TRBJ1-2,TRBV6-1,-,few,CASSEAPIYGYTF,TGTGCCAGCAGTGAAGCACCTATCTATGGCTACACCTTC
TRBJ2-7,TRBV6-1,TRBD1,-,CASSEAPEGGWEQYF,TGTGCCAGCAGTGAAGCGCCTGAAGGGGGCTGGGAGCAGTACTTC
TRBJ2-1,TRBV7-3,TRBD1,-,CASSPTGDIRQFF,TGTGCCAGCAGCCCTACAGGGGATATTCGGCAGTTCTTC
TRBJ1-5,TRBV7-2,TRBD1,-,CASSLRQGAGQPQHF,TGTGCCAGCAGCTTAAGACAGGGGGCCGGGCAGCCCCAGCATTTT
TRBJ2-2,TRBV28,-,-,CASSLGRGTGELFF,TGTGCCAGCAGTTTGGGGCGGGGCACCGGGGAGCTGTTTTTT
TRBJ2-5,TRBV11-2,TRBD2,few,CASSSLAGGPETQYF,TGTGCCAGCAGCTCACTAGCGGGGGGGCCTGAGACCCAGTACTTC
TRBJ1-1,TRBV2,-,-,CASSARSSNTEAFF,TGTGCCAGCAGTGCCCGTTCTAGTAACACTGAAGCTTTCTTT
TRBJ1-2,TRBV5-1,TRBD1,-,CASSVDREDGYTF,TGCGCCAGCAGCGTGGACAGGGAAGATGGCTACACCTTC
TRBJ1-2,TRBV5-4,-,-,CASSTNREPNGYTF,TGTGCCAGCAGCACAAACAGAGAACCTAATGGCTACACCTTC
TRBJ2-7,TRBV9,-,-,CASSVSALSYEQYF,TGTGCCAGCAGCGTTAGCGCTCTCTCCTACGAGCAGTACTTC
TRBJ1-5,TRBV7-2,-,-,CASSRQRDQPQHF,TGTGCCAGCAGCCGTCAGCGGGATCAGCCCCAGCATTTT
TRBJ2-7,TRBV18,TRBD1,-,CASSLGQGLYDEQYF,TGTGCCAGCTCACTGGGACAGGGCCTTTACGACGAGCAGTACTTC
TRBJ1-1,TRBV4-2,-,-,CASSQDTEGGDTEAFF,TGTGCCAGCAGCCAAGATACGGAAGGGGGGGACACTGAAGCTTTCTTT
TRBJ2-1,TRBV5-4,TRBD1,-,CASSRLTGGAENEQFF,TGTGCCAGCAGCCGCCTTACAGGGGGCGCAGAAAATGAGCAGTTCTTC
TRBJ1-1,TRBV7-9,-,-,CASSLTAENTEAFF,TGTGCCAGCAGCTTAACGGCGGAGAACACTGAAGCTTTCTTT
TRBJ2-3,TRBV6-4,TRBD2,-,CASSDHGGAVDTQYF,TGTGCCAGCAGTGACCACGGGGGGGCCGTCGATACGCAGTATTTT